The rows below give T cell receptor beta chains drawn from one sample of a study of spatial heterogeneity in lung cancer. MiXCR was run by TCRdb on the 5' RACE reads, yielding one entry per CDR3 protein. The sample records 72,000 or so distinct CDR3 sequences, 8% to 10% being singletons. Sequencing was performed on PBMCs, taken at follow-up. The receptors come from a female donor with early-stage non-small cell lung cancer. Both conserved end residues are part of each CDR3. D genes are given only for firm matches. Some rows have no size entry. The others give once, few or many, or a class for an expanded clone.

J gene | D gene | clone size | V gene | CDR3 DNA | CDR3 protein
TRBJ2-1 | - | few | TRBV28 | TGTGCCAGCAGTTTGGCGGGGGCGGGCGAGCAGTTCTTC | CASSLAGAGEQFF
TRBJ2-5 | - | many | TRBV9 | TGTGCCAGCAGCGTACTTGGGACTGCGCAAGAGACCCAGTACTTC | CASSVLGTAQETQYF
TRBJ1-2 | - | many | TRBV19 | TGTGCCACCAGTTCACAGGGAAATCAAGGTGGCTACACCTTC | CATSSQGNQGGYTF
TRBJ2-3 | TRBD1 | many | TRBV28 | TGTGCCAGCAGTCTGGGGACAGCTTACACAGATACGCAGTATTTT | CASSLGTAYTDTQYF
TRBJ2-1 | TRBD2 | many | TRBV3-1 | TGTGCCAGCAGCCAAGAGCTAGCGGGATTGAGTGAGCAGTTCTTC | CASSQELAGLSEQFF
TRBJ2-5 | - | many | TRBV4-2 | TGTGCCAGCAGCCAAGCGAACAGGGTTGGAGAGACCCAGTACTTC | CASSQANRVGETQYF
TRBJ2-7 | - | many | TRBV5-1 | TGCGCCAGCAGCTTTCTGAACGAGCAGTACTTC | CASSFLNEQYF
TRBJ2-3 | TRBD2 | many | TRBV27 | TGTGCCAGCAGTTTTCTTCCGGTACTTAGCGGGAAATGGGCAGATACGCAGTATTTT | CASSFLPVLSGKWADTQYF
TRBJ2-2 | TRBD2 | few | TRBV20-1 | TGCAGTGCTAGAGTCGGGAGGATCACCGGGGAGCTGTTTTTT | CSARVGRITGELFF
TRBJ2-5 | - | many | TRBV4-2 | TGTGCCAGCAGCCAAGCGGGGGAGGCCCCCCGGGAGACCCAGTACTTC | CASSQAGEAPRETQYF
TRBJ2-1 | TRBD2 | many | TRBV7-3 | TGTGCCAGCAGCTTACCCTTAGCGGGAGAGGACAATGAGCAGTTCTTC | CASSLPLAGEDNEQFF
TRBJ2-1 | - | many | TRBV5-6 | TGTGCCAGCAGCTTGGCCTTATATGAGCAGTTCTTC | CASSLALYEQFF
TRBJ2-7 | TRBD2 | many | TRBV28 | TGTGCCAGCAGTTTAGAACTAGCGGGAGAGTCCACCTACGAGCAGTACTTC | CASSLELAGESTYEQYF
TRBJ2-5 | TRBD1 | many | TRBV20-1 | TGCAGTGCTAGAGACCGGGGACAGGGCCAAGAGACCCAGTACTTC | CSARDRGQGQETQYF
TRBJ2-5 | TRBD2 | many | TRBV12-3/TRBV12-4 | TGTGCCAGCAGCCCCGGCGGGAGGATTAAAGAGACCCAGTACTTC | CASSPGGRIKETQYF
TRBJ1-2 | - | many | TRBV11-2 | TGTGCCAGCAGCTTTTCGACCGGGGGCTACACCTTC | CASSFSTGGYTF
TRBJ2-1 | TRBD2 | - | TRBV11-2 | TGTGCCAGCAGCTCACCGGGACTAGCGGCCAATGAGCAGTTCTTC | CASSSPGLAANEQFF
TRBJ2-3 | - | - | TRBV7-2 | TGTGCCAGCAGCTCGCTAACCTCCACAGATACGCAGTATTTT | CASSSLTSTDTQYF
TRBJ1-1 | TRBD1 | many | TRBV6-5 | TGTGCCAGCAGTTACCTTGCCGGGACAGGGGGAAGAGCTTTCTTT | CASSYLAGTGGRAFF
TRBJ2-7 | TRBD1 | many | TRBV7-6 | TGTGCCAGCAGCGCTGACAGGGACTACGAGCAGTACTTC | CASSADRDYEQYF
TRBJ1-1 | - | - | TRBV9 | TGTGCCAGCAGCGTAGGACAGATGAACACTGAAGCTTTCTTT | CASSVGQMNTEAFF
TRBJ2-7 | TRBD1 | few | TRBV28 | TGTGCCAGCAGTGAAGTAGGACAGGGGGCGCGGGAGCAGTACTTC | CASSEVGQGAREQYF
TRBJ2-3 | - | many | TRBV9 | TGTGCCAGCAGCGCCGGGTCACCAGATACGCAGTATTTT | CASSAGSPDTQYF
TRBJ2-5 | - | many | TRBV11-2 | TGTGCCAGCAGCTTAGATTGGATCGTTGGGGTAGAGACCCAGTACTTC | CASSLDWIVGVETQYF
TRBJ2-7 | TRBD2 | many | TRBV7-2 | TGTGCCAGCAGCTTATTTACTAGCGGGCCCTACGAGCAGTACTTC | CASSLFTSGPYEQYF
TRBJ2-3 | - | many | TRBV19 | TGTGCCAGTAGTATAGAAAGCACAGATACGCAGTATTTT | CASSIESTDTQYF
TRBJ1-1 | - | many | TRBV3-1 | TGTGCCAGCAGCCAAGACCCGGTCGGTGAAGCTTTCTTT | CASSQDPVGEAFF
TRBJ1-5 | - | many | TRBV3-1 | TGTGCCAGCAGCCCAGGCCCGACAGAGTATCAGCCCCAGCATTTT | CASSPGPTEYQPQHF
TRBJ2-1 | - | few | TRBV5-1 | TGCGCCAGCAGCTTCGAAGTGGTAGGTCCCTACAATGAGCAGTTCTTC | CASSFEVVGPYNEQFF
TRBJ2-1 | - | many | TRBV11-2 | TGTGCCAGCAGCTTACACAGGGACGAGCAGTTCTTC | CASSLHRDEQFF
TRBJ2-2 | - | few | TRBV7-2 | TGTGCCAGCAGCCAGTCAAACACCGGGGAGCTGTTTTTT | CASSQSNTGELFF
TRBJ2-5 | - | - | TRBV20-1 | TGCAGTGCTAGAGATCGACTAGAAGGGACCCAGTACTTC | CSARDRLEGTQYF
TRBJ2-7 | - | medium-sized | TRBV7-9 | TGTGCCGGGGCGAGGAATGGTCACGAGCAGTACTTC | CAGARNGHEQYF
TRBJ2-1 | TRBD2 | many | TRBV6-2/TRBV6-3 | TGTGCCAGCAGTTACGGGCGACTAGCGGGAGTCGGTTTCGATGAGCAGTTCTTC | CASSYGRLAGVGFDEQFF
TRBJ2-4 | - | many | TRBV27 | TGTGCCAGCAGTCCACGGAGGAGTCTAGCCAAAAACATTCAGTACTTC | CASSPRRSLAKNIQYF
TRBJ2-3 | TRBD2 | few | TRBV6-6 | TGTGCCAGCAGAACCGGGACTAGCGGTGTGGATACGCAGTATTTT | CASRTGTSGVDTQYF
TRBJ2-7 | - | many | TRBV20-1 | TGCAGTGCTAGAGCCGGGACTTATACCTACGAGCAGTACTTC | CSARAGTYTYEQYF
TRBJ2-1 | - | - | TRBV27 | TGTGCCAGCAGCTCCAGGGGAATTGAGCAGTTCTTC | CASSSRGIEQFF
TRBJ2-2 | - | many | TRBV7-6 | TGTGCCAGCAGCCCTACCAGTGCCGGGGAGCTGTTTTTT | CASSPTSAGELFF
TRBJ1-3 | TRBD1 | many | TRBV29-1 | TGCAGCGTTGAAGACGGACAGGGGAAATTGAAGGGGGGAAACACCATATATTTT | CSVEDGQGKLKGGNTIYF
TRBJ2-1 | TRBD2 | - | TRBV5-6 | TGTGCCAGCAGCTTGCTTACTTCTGCGGGAGGGCGCTACAATGAGCAGTTCTTC | CASSLLTSAGGRYNEQFF
TRBJ2-3 | - | many | TRBV7-6 | TGTGCCAACAGCTTAGAGTGGGGACTCGGCACAGATACGCAGTATTTT | CANSLEWGLGTDTQYF
TRBJ2-3 | TRBD2 | many | TRBV5-1 | TGCGCCAGCAGCTCGGCGGGAGGTGGTAGCACAGATACGCAGTATTTT | CASSSAGGGSTDTQYF
TRBJ1-2 | - | many | TRBV5-1 | TGCGCCAGCAGTCAGGACAGACAGTGGCATGGCTACACCTTC | CASSQDRQWHGYTF
TRBJ2-1 | TRBD2 | many | TRBV19 | TGTGCCTCCAAGCGGGGACTAGTGCAGTTCTTC | CASKRGLVQFF
TRBJ2-7 | - | - | TRBV5-1 | TGCGCCAGCAGAGACTCCGCAGGCGAGGGGTCGTACTTC | CASRDSAGEGSYF
TRBJ2-3 | - | - | TRBV12-3/TRBV12-4 | TGTGCCAGCAGGCTCTCGCAGGATACGCAGTATTTT | CASRLSQDTQYF
TRBJ1-1 | - | - | TRBV7-9 | TGTGCCAGCTACGCGGACAGCCGAACTGAAGCTTTCTTT | CASYADSRTEAFF
TRBJ2-2 | - | many | TRBV3-1 | TGTGCCAGCAGCCAAGAAGTGGACACCGGGGAGCTGTTTTTT | CASSQEVDTGELFF
TRBJ2-7 | TRBD1 | many | TRBV13 | TGTGCCAGCAGCACCCGGACAGGCTACTACGAGCAGTACTTC | CASSTRTGYYEQYF
TRBJ2-1 | - | many | TRBV5-8 | TGTGCCAGCAGTTATCTAGCCTCCTACAATGAGCAGTTCTTC | CASSYLASYNEQFF
TRBJ2-5 | TRBD1 | - | TRBV12-3/TRBV12-4 | TGTGCCAGCAGCCAGGGGGCCGAGACCCAGTACTTC | CASSQGAETQYF
TRBJ2-3 | - | - | TRBV3-1 | TGTGCCAGCAGTCGGTTGGGGACCGACTTTTACACAGATACGCAGTATTTT | CASSRLGTDFYTDTQYF
TRBJ2-1 | - | many | TRBV12-3/TRBV12-4 | TGTGCCAGCAGTTTCGCCCGGTACAATGAGCAGTTCTTC | CASSFARYNEQFF